The rows below give T cell receptor beta chains drawn from one sample of a study of Ad26.COV2.S vaccination and SARS-CoV-2 variants. TCRdb keeps only in-frame clones here, not all; method: immunoSEQ multiplex PCR. The sample has about 350,000 clones, roughly 90% seen once. Material: peripheral blood, obtained in a trial of Ad26.COV2.S vaccine versus placebo. The receptors stem from a person between 18 and 60 years old who received the Ad26.COV2.S COVID-19 vaccine or a placebo. The conserved cysteine and the conserved F or W are not part of the CDR3 here. A D gene is named only where the DNA matches it firmly.

TRBV28	.	13	TRBJ2-3	ASAGAGGGTDTQY
TRBV23-1	.	16	TRBJ1-5	ASSHRGVGGCINQPQH
TRBV27	.	11	TRBJ2-5	ASSGGTGETQY
TRBV27	.	10	TRBJ2-7	ASSLLGYEQY
TRBV2	.	11	TRBJ2-2	ASSETGIGELF
TRBV5-6	.	14	TRBJ2-7	ASSFDSRDTSYEQY
TRBV19	.	12	TRBJ1-5	ASSIGRLRQPQH
TRBV4-1	.	12	TRBJ2-7	ASSQRDVAYEQY
TRBV6-4	.	11	TRBJ2-2	ASSPTSAGELF
TRBV7-9	.	11	TRBJ1-2	ASSFWEDRGYT
TRBV7-9	.	10	TRBJ2-1	ASGSKVNEQF
TRBV7-2	.	13	TRBJ1-1	ASSLASRVNTEAF